This T cell receptor (beta chain) is from a study of blood T cells in healthy people across ages (dated by TCRdb to the mid-2010s). General notes on the study: In model experiments, template switching captured roughly one uniquely barcoded TCR beta cDNA molecule for every two T cells. To track age-related changes in TCR beta repertoire diversity, the study relied on deep sequencing normalized with unique cDNA molecular identifiers. The donors were split into four age groups: young (average 16 years), middle-aged (39), aged (about 56) and long-lived (roughly 77). Donors of different ages were randomly distributed across sequencing lanes to avoid experimental bias. Two additional independent replicas of 1 million unique cDNA reads from the same blood draw were analyzed for two donors (one aged 18 to 30 and one aged 80 or older). Overall study results and their limits: Observed TCR beta diversity per million T cells fell roughly linearly with age, and a significant reduction was already apparent by age around 44. Compared with the aged group, more naive CD4+ T cells, fewer expanded clones and increased TCR diversity were shown by the long-lived group, suggesting age selection. Estimates of total diversity based on one million sequenced T cells were considered lower bounds and underestimates. Bulk unsorted PBMC profiling prevented conclusive comparison of naive and antigen-experienced compartments. The CMV infection status of donors was not known, potentially confounding age-related changes in expanded clonotypes. The percentage of naive T cells measured by flow cytometry correlated strongly with observed TCR beta diversity.

The donors were a few dozen Caucasian individuals from Russia, aged roughly 6 to 100 years, who were systemically healthy. Approximately 11 milliliters of peripheral blood were drawn from each donor into EDTA-treated Vacutainer tubes. PBMCs were isolated by Ficoll-Paque density-gradient centrifugation, with at least 7 million obtained per sample. Total RNA, at least 5.5 micrograms per sample, was extracted from PBMCs with Trizol reagent. For every donor, an aliquot of PBMCs went through flow cytometry to measure the percentages of naive CD45RAhigh/CD27high T cells. The protocol used for the library was 5' RACE. The reads were generated on an Illumina HiSeq 2500. A second about 7 to 11 cycle PCR used a sample-barcoded 5' primer and a J-beta primer mix. Each TCR beta cDNA molecule received a unique molecular identifier from a template-switch 5' adaptor carrying 12 random nucleotides. At least 3 million CDR3-containing paired-end reads were obtained from each sample. First-strand cDNA synthesis was performed from all RNA using the Mint cDNA synthesis kit, with priming by a TRBC-specific oligonucleotide. After uracil-DNA glycosylase treatment, a first 18-cycle PCR used universal primers M1SS and BC2_uni_R on all cDNA. On the authors' methods: For normalization, 1 million high-quality reads, each with a distinct molecular identifier, were randomly selected from each sample. Reads with shared molecular identifiers were discarded instead of being binned into consensus sequences. MiTCR, run with a Q25 quality threshold and the strictest error-elimination algorithm, handled CDR3 identification, clonotype clustering and error correction. A nonparametric unseen species model with Euler transformation was used to estimate lower-bound total TCR beta diversity. Through fastp at Q25 and MiXCR, TCRdb rebuilt clones from the public reads, retaining in-frame beta chains. Every distinct CDR3 protein forms one entry, paired with its most common genes and DNA. TCRdb's processing, not the authors' own work, is the source of the V and J calls. The sample table lists over a million distinct CDR3 sequences, around 55% of them with a count of one. The ten biggest clones cover approximately 7% of the sample.

The CDR3 numbers 14 residues from cysteine through phenylalanine. This entry keeps only the CDR3 DNA: 42 bases, framed from base 1. CDR1 is given as SGHRS and CDR2 as YFSETQ, both from the germline V gene. Cut back by 5 bases and 1 base, the V and J ends lie 11 bases apart. There are a few counts of this clonotype. There is no known antigen for this receptor. The sample holds no much larger clone one base away, and base qualities are not on file. The source of this sequence is a young man in good health. The sample was blood. The rearranged segments are TRBV5-1 and TRBJ2-3; the D call is tentative, TRBD1 or TRBD2, as each matches 5 bases. The DNA is as follows: TGCGCCAGCAGTGCCGGGACCCGCACAGATACGCAGTATTTT. This gives the protein CASSAGTRTDTQYF.